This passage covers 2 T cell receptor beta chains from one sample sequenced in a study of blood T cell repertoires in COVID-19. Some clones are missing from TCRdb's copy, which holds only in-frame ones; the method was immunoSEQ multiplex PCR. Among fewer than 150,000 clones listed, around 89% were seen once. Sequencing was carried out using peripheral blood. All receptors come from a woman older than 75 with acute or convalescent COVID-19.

CDR3 bases: TGTGCCAGCAGCCCCCCCGGTCGGGGTTCGGAGACCCAGTACTTC. This codes for CASSPPGRGSETQYF. The rearrangement uses TRBV3-1 (or the pseudogene TRBV3-2) and TRBJ2-5; D perhaps matches TRBD2 (5 bases). V lost 4 bases and J lost 5, with 17 bases in between. The CDR3 length is 15 residues. Germline loops: CDR1 LGHDT, CDR2 YNNKEL (reference sequence).

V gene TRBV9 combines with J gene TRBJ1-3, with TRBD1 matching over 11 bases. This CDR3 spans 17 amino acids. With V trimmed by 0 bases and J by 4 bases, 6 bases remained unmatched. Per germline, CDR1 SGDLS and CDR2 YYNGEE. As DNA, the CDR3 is TGTGCCAGCAGCGTAGCTTTAGGACAGGGGGCAGGAAACACCATATATTTT. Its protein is CASSVALGQGAGNTIYF.